A single sample is the source of the 10 T cell receptor beta chains below, sequenced in a study of blood T cell repertoires in COVID-19. Profiling relied on immunoSEQ multiplex PCR, and the TCRdb table lists in-frame clones only, not all of them. The sample contains about 190,000 clones, around 91% of which appear only once. Sequenced material: peripheral blood. The receptor source for this set is a man aged 45-65 years with acute or convalescent COVID-19.

The chain has TRBV19 and TRBJ1-1, with 7 bases identical to TRBD1. CDR1 and CDR2 (germline): LNHDA, SQIVND (reference sequence). The trim removed 4 bases at V and 0 bases at J, leaving 2 bases unmatched. The CDR3 totals 14 residues. CDR3 coding DNA: TGTGCCAGTAGTAGGGGACAGATGAACACTGAAGCTTTCTTT. Protein sequence: CASSRGQMNTEAFF.

The chain carries TRBV10-1 and TRBJ1-6, with D possibly being TRBD1 (5 bases). Trimming cost V 5 bases and J 8 bases, with 10 bases left between them. The CDR3 length is 13 residues. The V gene's germline CDR1 is WNHNN and CDR2 SYGVQD (reference sequence). The CDR3 region has the DNA TGCGCCAGCAGTTTTAAGGGGTATTCACCCCTCCACTTT. Protein: CASSFKGYSPLHF.

V is TRBV28 and J is TRBJ1-2; TRBD1 aligns across 9 bases. Germline values: CDR1 MDHEN, CDR2 SYDVKM. Germline trimming cut 0 bases from V and 9 bases from J; bases unmatched to any gene: 2. The CDR3 contains 13 residues. The CDR3 nucleotides are TGTGCCAGCAGTTTATGGGGACAGGGAAGCTACACCTTC. As protein: CASSLWGQGSYTF.

The J gene is TRBJ2-1, the V gene TRBV7-2; 9 nucleotides line up with TRBD2. This CDR3 is 16 amino acids long. The ends lost 5 bases at V and 5 bases at J; junction bases unmatched: 10. Looked up from germline, CDR1 is SGHTA and CDR2 is FQGNSA. The CDR3 nucleotides read TGTGCCAGCAGCCGTCTCGGGACTAGCTACGACAATGAGCAGTTCTTC. It encodes CASSRLGTSYDNEQFF.

V gene TRBV18 combines with J gene TRBJ2-7; TRBD1 agrees at 12 bases. The trim removed 3 bases at V and 7 bases at J, leaving 4 bases unmatched. The CDR3 spans 14 residues. Per germline, CDR1 KGHSH and CDR2 LQKENI. The CDR3 spells CASSPGQGAEEQYF. CDR3 DNA: TGTGCCAGCTCACCGGGACAGGGGGCGGAAGAGCAGTACTTC.

This chain joins TRBV7-9 and TRBJ1-4, with 8 nucleotides matching TRBD1. Germline loops: CDR1 SEHNR, CDR2 FQNEAQ (reference sequence). The CDR3 has 18 residues. Losses at the gene ends were 4 bases for V and 4 bases for J; bases not matched to a gene: 14. Written as DNA, the CDR3 is TGTGCCAGCAGCTCTCAAAGGACAGGGTTGAGGGGTAATGAAAAACTGTTTTTT. This sequence encodes CASSSQRTGLRGNEKLFF.

V usage is TRBV6-2 or TRBV6-3 and J usage is TRBJ1-2, with 7 bases that match TRBD1. Losses at the gene ends were 3 bases for V and 1 base for J; bases not matched to a gene: 5. CDR1 and CDR2 from the germline V gene are MNHEY and SVGEGT. CDR3 length equals 15 residues. Here the CDR3 reads CASSYGDRDNYGYTF. The DNA of the CDR3 is TGTGCCAGCAGTTATGGGGACAGAGATAACTATGGCTACACCTTC.

The sample holds a few counts of this clone. This chain joins TRBV11-2 and TRBJ2-7, with D maybe TRBD2 (5 bases). The CDR3 consists of 13 residues. Germline lookup yields CDR1 SGHAT and CDR2 FQNNGV. V was cut by 5 bases and J by 4 bases, with 12 bases left in between. CDR3 loop: CASSLRGSYEQYV. CDR3 coding DNA: TGTGCCAGCAGCCTCAGAGGGTCTTACGAGCAGTACGTC.

The V and J genes are TRBV10-3 and TRBJ1-2; possible D gene TRBD1, 5 bases. Germline V gene sequence: CDR1 ENHRY, CDR2 SYGVKD. This CDR3 has 13 amino acids. Trimming took 11 bases from V and 2 from J, leaving 15 bases between them. The CDR3 reads CAARDSGNYGYTF. CDR3 nucleotide sequence: TGTGCCGCCCGGGACTCGGGGAACTATGGCTACACCTTC.

This clone was seen once. The gene calls are TRBV5-1 and TRBJ2-1, with TRBD1 matching over 7 bases. V gave up 4 bases and J gave up 3 bases; unmatched junction bases: 7. The germline CDR1 and CDR2 sequences are SGHRS and YFSETQ. The CDR3 contains 15 residues. The CDR3 loop reads CASSTGDLGYNEQFF. In nucleotides, the CDR3 is TGCGCCAGCAGCACAGGGGATCTGGGCTACAATGAGCAGTTCTTC.